Following are 32 T cell receptor beta chains from one sample sequenced in a study of identical twins. In TCRdb, the 5' RACE reads were re-called with MiXCR into one record per CDR3 protein. The table lists about 470,000 distinct CDR3 sequences, 20% to 25% of them singletons. These data were also reused for a study on T cells expressing NK-cell markers.

Sequenced input: CD4+ T cells sorted from blood. The receptors shown here come from a woman between 18 and 29 years old in good health.

This clonotype was observed a few times. CDR3 coding DNA: TGTGCCAGCAGCTCCGGGACAGGGCGCTACAATGAGCAGTTCTTC. Translation gives CASSSGTGRYNEQFF. The chain couples TRBV7-2 to TRBJ2-1, with TRBD1 identical over 9 bases. Germline CDR1 reads SGHTA; CDR2 reads FQGNSA. CDR3 size: 15 residues. After removal of 4 bases from V and 3 bases from J, the junction contained 4 bases not matched to a gene. The full variable domain, completed using reference TRBV7-2 and TRBJ2-1, is GAGVSQSPSNKVTEKGKDVELRCDPISGHTALYWYRQSLGQGLEFLIYFQGNSAPDKSGLPSDRFSAERTGGSVSTLTIQRTQQEDSAVYLCASSSGTGRYNEQFFGPGTRLTVL.

This chain uses TRBV27 with TRBJ1-2; no clear D gene. V lost 3 bases, J lost 7 bases, and 15 bases lay in between. The germline gives CDR1 MNHEY, CDR2 SMNVEV (reference sequence). The CDR3 covers 14 residues. The CDR3 coding sequence is TGTGCCAGCAGTTTCAACCTCCCCAGCTCTGGCTACACCTTC. Translation: CASSFNLPSSGYTF.

This clonotype was detected a few times. The V and J genes are TRBV10-1 and TRBJ2-7; D may correspond to TRBD1 or TRBD2 (5 bases each). V was trimmed by 4 bases and J by 6 bases, leaving 16 bases between them. The CDR3 consists of 14 residues. In germline, CDR1 is WNHNN, CDR2 SYGVQD (reference sequence). Here the CDR3 reads CASSGTLGVSEQYF. CDR3 nucleotide sequence: TGCGCCAGCAGTGGGACATTGGGGGTCTCCGAGCAGTACTTC.

The V call is TRBV20-1, the J call TRBJ2-7; TRBD1 is a possible D gene (5 bases). Germline CDR1 and CDR2: DFQATT and SNEGSKA (reference sequence). Between the trimmed V and J ends, which lost 1 base and 2 bases, there was a span of 6 bases. The CDR3 is made up of 12 amino acids. CDR3: CSARVRAYEQYF. The CDR3 bases are TGCAGTGCTAGAGTCAGGGCCTACGAGCAGTACTTC.

This clonotype was counted only a few times. The rearrangement uses TRBV27 and TRBJ1-4; possible D gene TRBD1, 5 bases. There are 15 residues in the CDR3. Germline CDR1 is MNHEY and CDR2 is SMNVEV (reference sequence). Trimming removed 7 bases from V and 5 bases from J, with 17 bases in between. This CDR3 is CASKTGGRANEKLFF. The CDR3 region has the DNA TGTGCCAGCAAAACCGGGGGACGGGCAAATGAAAAACTGTTTTTT. Full variable domain (rest looked up from reference TRBV27 and TRBJ1-4): EAQVTQNPRYLITVTGKKLTVTCSQNMNHEYMSWYRQDPGLGLRQIYYSMNVEVTDKGDVPEGYKVSRKEKRNFPLILESPSPNQTSLYFCASKTGGRANEKLFFGSGTQLSVL.

This clonotype has more than one count but fewer than ten. This chain connects TRBV24-1 to TRBJ2-1, with 8 bases fitting TRBD1. Germline V gene lookup returns CDR1 KGHDR and CDR2 SFDVKD. CDR3 length: 14 residues. Trimming cost V 7 bases and J 6 bases; bases outside gene matches: 7. DNA for the CDR3: TGTGCCACCAGCGATAAGGGACAGGTCAATGAGCAGTTCTTC. This translates into CATSDKGQVNEQFF.

V is TRBV20-1 and J is TRBJ1-2, with D possibly matching TRBD1 (6 bases). The ends were cut back, 2 bases at V and 4 bases at J, with 14 bases in the middle. From germline, CDR1 is DFQATT and CDR2 SNEGSKA (reference sequence). This CDR3 is 14 amino acids long. CDR3 in amino acids: CSARPQEGVYGYTF. In DNA, the CDR3 is TGCAGTGCTAGACCTCAAGAGGGGGTCTATGGCTACACCTTC.

The chain uses TRBV5-6 and TRBJ2-7, with D possibly TRBD2 on 6 matching bases. The CDR3 runs 16 residues. The germline gives CDR1 SGHDT, CDR2 YYEEEE. The V end lost 1 base, the J end lost 2 bases, and 16 bases lay between the germline ends. The CDR3 DNA reads TGTGCCAGCAGCTTGCTGCGGGGCCCGCGGCCCTACGAGCAGTACTTC. Its protein product is CASSLLRGPRPYEQYF.

The chain combines TRBV4-3 with TRBJ2-3; TRBD1 matches 8 bases. The CDR3 has 14 residues. V shed 1 base and J 7 bases; nucleotides not matched to a gene: 4. Germline loops: CDR1 LGHNA, CDR2 YSLEER. The CDR3 is CASSQGTGRNTQYF. The CDR3 DNA reads as TGCGCCAGCAGCCAAGGGACAGGGAGAAATACGCAGTATTTT.

This clonotype has only a few counts. The rearrangement joins TRBV29-1 to TRBJ1-1; 10 bases align to TRBD1. V lost 8 bases, J lost 7 bases, and 10 bases stayed unmatched. The germline V gene encodes CDR1 SQVTM and CDR2 ANQGSEA. The CDR3 has 13 amino acids. The chain's CDR3 is CSSGGTGVGEAFF. The DNA of the CDR3 is TGCAGCTCTGGGGGGACAGGGGTTGGTGAAGCTTTCTTT.

J is TRBJ2-3 and V is TRBV20-1, with a possible D match to TRBD2 (6 bases). Germline V lookup: CDR1 DFQATT, CDR2 SNEGSKA (reference sequence). V lost 3 bases, J lost 2 bases, and 18 bases lay in between. This CDR3 region has 16 residues. CDR3 nucleotides: TGCAGTGCTAGTGAAGGGGCGGGGATCTACACAGATACGCAGTATTTT. Translation gives CSASEGAGIYTDTQYF.

This clonotype has only one observation. The chain links TRBV10-1 to TRBJ1-3, with D possibly matching TRBD1 (5 bases). Trimming stripped 0 bases from V and 9 bases from J, with 15 bases between. The CDR3 extends over 15 amino acids. Germline V CDR1 and CDR2: WNHNN, SYGVQD (reference sequence). CDR3 amino acids: CASSESGEPGGTIYF. CDR3 coding DNA: TGCGCCAGCAGTGAGTCGGGGGAGCCCGGTGGCACCATATATTTT.

This clonotype was seen a handful of times. The CDR3 DNA follows: TGTGCCAGCAGCTTAGTTTTGGAAATTAATTCACCCCTCCACTTT. Amino acids: CASSLVLEINSPLHF. The V and J genes are TRBV7-8 and TRBJ1-6; D unresolved. V was cut by 1 base and J by 6 bases, with 10 bases left in between. In germline, CDR1 is SGHVS, CDR2 FQNEAQ. This CDR3 is 15 amino acids long.

The chain recombines TRBV7-8 with TRBJ2-7; D perhaps matches TRBD1 (5 bases). The CDR3 spans 13 residues. The V gene's germline CDR1 is SGHVS and CDR2 FQNEAQ. The ends were cut back, 1 base at V and 9 bases at J, with 13 bases in the middle. CDR3 in DNA: TGTGCCAGCAGCTTAGGCAGGGAAATAGGGCAGTACTTC. Translated, it gives CASSLGREIGQYF. The full variable domain, rest sourced from reference TRBV7-8 and TRBJ2-7, is GAGVSQSPRYKVAKRGQDVALRCDPISGHVSLFWYQQALGQGPEFLTYFQNEAQLDKSGLPSDRFFAERPEGSVSTLKIQRTQQEDSAVYLCASSLGREIGQYFGPGTRLTVT.

This clonotype has ten or more counts. The rearrangement links TRBV5-1 to TRBJ1-1, with D hard to call. Trimming took off 4 bases at V and 3 bases at J, with 10 bases between the two ends. Germline CDR1 is SGHRS and CDR2 is YFSETQ. This CDR3 comprises 13 residues. The CDR3 reads CASSRTGDTEAFF. For the CDR3, the DNA is TGCGCCAGCAGCCGCACCGGGGACACTGAAGCTTTCTTT.

This chain uses TRBV12-3 or TRBV12-4 with TRBJ2-5, with 9 bases that match TRBD1. The CDR3 runs to 15 residues. Losses at the gene ends were 5 bases for V and 7 bases for J; bases not matched to a gene: 11. Here the CDR3 reads CASSVGGQGIWTQYF. CDR3 bases: TGTGCCAGCAGTGTGGGCGGACAGGGGATTTGGACCCAGTACTTC.

This chain connects TRBV7-9 to TRBJ2-7; D may be TRBD1 or TRBD2 (5 bases each). V shed 5 bases and J shed 2 bases, with 16 bases lying between them. This CDR3 contains 15 residues. CDR1 and CDR2 (germline): SEHNR, FQNEAQ (reference sequence). The DNA of the CDR3 is TGTGCCAGCAGCCTCCCTCGTCGGGGACCCTACGAGCAGTACTTC. It codes for CASSLPRRGPYEQYF.

This clonotype came up a few times. CDR3 protein: CSVRGSGSAHNEQFF. CDR3 DNA: TGCAGTGTTCGCGGTTCAGGGTCTGCGCACAATGAGCAGTTCTTC. The chain links TRBV20-1 to TRBJ2-1; possibly TRBD1 for D (5 bases). Germline V gene sequence: CDR1 DFQATT, CDR2 SNEGSKA (reference sequence). V shed 7 bases and J shed 5 bases, with 21 bases lying between them. CDR3 length equals 15 residues.

This chain links TRBV12-3 or TRBV12-4 with TRBJ2-1; 9 nucleotides agree with TRBD2. The CDR3 is 18 residues long. The ends lost 8 bases at V and 8 bases at J; junction bases unmatched: 22. In nucleotides, the CDR3 is TGTGCCAGCTCGGGCAGGGTAGCGGGAGATCAATGGCAGGATGAGCAGTTCTTC. This translates into CASSGRVAGDQWQDEQFF.

This clonotype was observed a few times. The chain uses TRBV20-1 and TRBJ1-6; TRBD1 aligns across 11 bases. Germline V gene sequence: CDR1 DFQATT, CDR2 SNEGSKA (reference sequence). V shed 0 bases and J 8 bases; nucleotides not matched to a gene: 3. The CDR3 loop spans 15 amino acids. The CDR3 nucleotides read TGCAGTGCTAGAGAGCCGGGACAGGGGGATTCACCCCTCCACTTT. Residues: CSAREPGQGDSPLHF.

The chain couples TRBV4-3 to TRBJ2-2; no reliable D call. Germline CDR1 reads LGHNA; CDR2 reads YSLEER. The CDR3 is 13 amino acids. Trimming cost V 0 bases and J 5 bases, with 4 bases left between them. This chain's CDR3 is CASSQEVTGELFF. The CDR3 nucleotides read TGCGCCAGCAGCCAAGAGGTTACCGGGGAGCTGTTTTTT.

There are a few counts of this clonotype. The J gene is TRBJ2-1, the V gene TRBV4-3; perhaps TRBD1 as D (5 bases). V lost 0 bases and J 6 bases, leaving 15 bases between the germline ends. CDR3 length: 16 amino acids. In germline, CDR1 is LGHNA, CDR2 YSLEER. Written as DNA, the CDR3 is TGCGCCAGCAGCCAAGACCCCAGGGTATCTCGCAATGAGCAGTTCTTC. This gives the protein CASSQDPRVSRNEQFF.

The rearrangement links TRBV11-2 to TRBJ2-7, with D hard to call. V shed 1 base and J shed 3 bases, with 4 bases lying between them. The CDR3 contains 12 residues. Germline V lookup: CDR1 SGHAT, CDR2 FQNNGV. DNA for the CDR3: TGTGCCAGCAGCTTAGCCAACTACGAGCAGTACTTC. It encodes CASSLANYEQYF.

The V and J genes are TRBV20-1 and TRBJ2-3, with 7 bases identical to TRBD2. CDR1 is DFQATT, CDR2 SNEGSKA, per germline (reference sequence). The CDR3 covers 14 residues. Trimming took 4 bases from V and 1 from J; bases not matched to a gene: 5. The CDR3 sequence: CSATAGRGTDTQYF. CDR3 sequence (DNA): TGCAGTGCTACCGCGGGGAGGGGCACAGATACGCAGTATTTT.

V gene TRBV6-5 combines with J gene TRBJ2-2, with TRBD2 identical over 8 bases. CDR3 length: 19 residues. From germline, CDR1 is MNHEY and CDR2 SVGAGI. J lost 5 bases, V lost 0 bases, and 14 bases had no gene match. The CDR3 sequence is CASSYSPYGAGGGTGELFF. The DNA of the CDR3 is TGTGCCAGCAGTTACTCTCCCTACGGCGCGGGAGGTGGTACCGGGGAGCTGTTTTTT.

This clonotype has only a few counts. The chain has TRBV24-1 and TRBJ2-3, with 11 bases lining up with TRBD1. With V trimmed by 10 bases and J by 3 bases, 2 bases remained unmatched. From germline, CDR1 is KGHDR and CDR2 SFDVKD. The CDR3 has 13 residues. CDR3 DNA: TGTGCCACTGGGACAGGGGGGACAGATACGCAGTATTTT. Its translation is CATGTGGTDTQYF.

The chain employs TRBV11-2 and TRBJ2-1, with 7 bases matching TRBD2. V gave up 8 bases and J gave up 8 bases; unmatched junction bases: 15. CDR3 size: 15 residues. Per germline, CDR1 SGHAT and CDR2 FQNNGV. The CDR3 sequence is CASSREPAGLDEQFF. In DNA, the CDR3 is TGTGCCAGCTCGAGAGAGCCAGCGGGACTCGATGAGCAGTTCTTC.

This chain links TRBV6-2 or TRBV6-3 with TRBJ2-7; D is uncertain. Germline lookup yields CDR1 MNHEY and CDR2 SVGEGT. V was trimmed by 7 bases and J by 0 bases, leaving 13 bases between them. CDR3 length: 14 residues. The CDR3, as DNA: TGTGCCAGCAACTTCTACGCGAGCTCCTACGAGCAGTACTTC. It yields the protein CASNFYASSYEQYF.

In this sample, this clonotype turned up a few times. The rearrangement links TRBV20-1 to TRBJ2-2; D call uncertain. Germline V CDR1 and CDR2: DFQATT, SNEGSKA (reference sequence). CDR3 size: 13 residues. Trimming pared 4 bases from V and 6 bases from J, leaving 12 bases between. The CDR3 protein is CSATRDVPGELFF. In DNA, the CDR3 is TGCAGTGCTACTCGTGATGTGCCCGGGGAGCTGTTTTTT.

This clonotype was seen only a few times. The chain recombines TRBV5-6 with TRBJ2-3, with D perhaps matching TRBD2 (7 bases). CDR1 is SGHDT, CDR2 YYEEEE, per germline. This CDR3 is 15 amino acids long. Trimming left V 3 bases short and J 2 bases short, with 13 bases between. CDR3 protein: CASSSGGTYTDTQYF. DNA for the CDR3: TGTGCCAGCAGCTCCGGGGGGACATACACAGATACGCAGTATTTT. Full variable domain (remainder filled in from reference TRBV5-6 and TRBJ2-3): DAGVTQSPTHLIKTRGQQVTLRCSPKSGHDTVSWYQQALGQGPQFIFQYYEEEERQRGNFPDRFSGHQFPNYSSELNVNALLLGDSALYLCASSSGGTYTDTQYFGPGTRLTVL.

The gene calls are TRBV15 and TRBJ2-5; D possibly corresponds to TRBD2 (5 bases). The V end was cut by 3 bases, the J end by 4 bases, with 12 bases between. The CDR3 has 14 amino acids. CDR1 is LNHNV, CDR2 YYDKDF, per germline (reference sequence). CDR3 bases: TGTGCCACCAGCAGCGGACCCCGGGGAGAGACCCAGTACTTC. It yields the protein CATSSGPRGETQYF.

The chain recombines TRBV29-1 with TRBJ2-3, with 10 bases that match TRBD1. Germline lookup yields CDR1 SQVTM and CDR2 ANQGSEA. The V and J ends lost 4 bases and 3 bases, in that order; junction bases with no gene match: 4. This CDR3 has 14 amino acids. The CDR3 sequence is CSVAWDRGTDTQYF. The CDR3 DNA reads TGCAGCGTTGCATGGGACAGGGGTACAGATACGCAGTATTTT.